This T cell receptor beta chain is from a study of T cells after posttransplantation cyclophosphamide. On the day of bone marrow donation, the related graft donor provided peripheral blood. This clone was recorded many times. The germline V gene encodes CDR1 MNHEY and CDR2 SMNVEV (reference sequence). After removal of 4 bases from V and 1 base from J, the junction contained 6 bases not matched to a gene. The length of the CDR3 is 16 residues. Profiling relied on immunoSEQ multiplex PCR, and the TCRdb table lists in-frame clones only, not all of them. The sample counts tens of thousands of clones, none seen once; the ten largest own about 2.2%.

This TCR derives from a man aged 40-55 years in good health, CMV-negative, and a related stem cell transplant donor. The chain couples TRBV27 to TRBJ2-7; 11 bases line up with TRBD2. Sequencing was carried out using PBMCs. CDR3 loop: CASSSVLAGGSYEQYF. The CDR3, as DNA: TGTGCCAGCAGTTCTGTGCTAGCGGGAGGTTCCTACGAGCAGTACTTC.